This T cell receptor beta chain was documented in a study of OX40 agonist ivuxolimab in advanced cancers. About the study as a whole: Ivuxolimab was a fully human IgG2 agonistic monoclonal antibody targeting the costimulatory receptor OX40 (CD134). Intravenous ivuxolimab was administered to patients every 2 weeks at six dose levels: 0.01, 0.1, 0.3, 1.5, 3 and 10 mg/kg. Of the approximately 50 dose-escalation patients, hepatocellular carcinoma was present in roughly 19, melanoma in roughly 15, renal cell carcinoma in 9 and head and neck cancer in 9. In the dose-escalation cohort, 75% to 85% of patients were male, and the mean age was 60 years with a range of roughly 23 to 79. Prior anti-PD-1, anti-PD-L1 or anti-CTLA-4 therapy was permitted, and checkpoint inhibitors had been received by less than 45% of dose-escalation patients. Three dose-escalation patients achieved partial responses, one with hepatocellular carcinoma and two with cutaneous melanoma. Peripheral TCRbeta sequencing was intended to test whether TCR sequence diversity was altered and clonal T-cell expansion was caused by ivuxolimab. The paper describes the monotherapy dose-escalation part (N of about 55 patients) of the phase I trial of ivuxolimab. Broader findings and caveats from the paper: The antigen specificity of the peripheral T cells that underwent clonal expansion was not determined. Low levels of normalized T-cell clonal expansion were also seen in some patients who did not respond. Clonal expansion of both CD4+ and CD8+ blood T cells was observed from baseline to week 6 at doses 0.1 to 3.0 mg/kg. On average, CD8+ T cells showed more expanded clones than CD4+ T cells after ivuxolimab. In the 0.1-3.0 mg/kg groups, partial responders were among the patients with the lowest normalized peripheral clonal expansion, particularly in CD8+ T cells.

The germline V gene (reference sequence) sets CDR1 to GTSNPN and CDR2 to SVGIG. Trimming takes 0 bases off V and 2 bases off J; junction bases not matched to a gene: 17. Inclusive of the bounding cysteine and phenylalanine, the CDR3 is 21 residues long. Only CDR3 DNA remains: 63 bases, in frame from the first base. Genomic DNA was isolated from the sorted cells so that the TCRbeta CDR3 region could be sequenced. The immunoSEQ Assay was used to sequence the TCRbeta CDR3 regions. The table was pulled from immuneACCESS by TCRdb, which kept in-frame rearrangements only. Such tables lose some clones; where checked, under half of the loss comes from unresolved V genes, and the rest has no known cause. For this sample the table gives tens of thousands of clones, of which about 94% were detected only once. The top ten clonotypes cover 9.5% to 11% of the sample. About this clone: It lacks a known antigen. One base away there is no much larger clone; base qualities are not given.

Patients with autoimmune disease history or receiving systemic immunosuppression were excluded from the trial. In every dose cohort, peripheral blood was drawn for TCR sequencing at baseline, cycle 4 day 1, and cycle 7 day 1. Samples were obtained from an open-label, multicenter, first-in-human phase I dose-escalation trial of ivuxolimab. Adults with locally advanced or metastatic head and neck squamous cell, hepatocellular, melanoma or renal cell carcinoma were enrolled in the trial. Before TCR sequencing, CD4+ T cells and CD8+ T cells from peripheral blood were sorted into separate populations. The sequence came from an adult with an advanced solid tumor such as melanoma, head and neck, liver or kidney cancer. The sequenced sample was CD4+ or CD8+ T cells sorted from blood, obtained in a trial of the OX40 agonist ivuxolimab. In this chain, TRBV30 is recombined with TRBJ2-1, and 12 bases in between align with TRBD2. The DNA sequence is given as TGTGCCTGGAGTGTTGGGAAGGGCCCCCTACTAGCGGGAGGCACCTACAATGAGCAGTTCTTC. Translated, this gives CAWSVGKGPLLAGGTYNEQFF.